This TCR beta chain was sequenced in a study of T cell responses to AZD1222 COVID-19 vaccine. Germline V lookup: CDR1 SGHRS, CDR2 YFSETQ. The CDR3 loop spans 14 amino acids. V was pared by 5 bases and J by 10 bases, with 11 bases of the junction left unmatched. Study-wide findings and caveats: Among the donors, most were white British and more were female, and clonal diversity was possibly underestimated. Spike-specific TCR breadth and depth grew following two AZD1222 doses. The study sampled repertoires only after the peak T cell response. The study reported that nearly half of spike-specific TCRs target unmutated variant regions.

Concerning this clone itself: Its antigen is as yet unknown.

Sequencing was performed with immunoSEQ multiplex PCR; in TCRdb, only in-frame clones are kept and a portion is missing. The sample holds about 150,000 clones; roughly nine tenths are singletons and the top ten take under 20%. The V and J genes are TRBV5-1 and TRBJ2-1; TRBD1 agrees at 8 bases. Material: peripheral blood, obtained on day 0 of AZD1222 vaccination. This clonotype was obtained from an adult in good health. CDR3 amino acids: CASRGQALSSEQFF. The CDR3 DNA reads as TGCGCCAGCAGGGGACAGGCCCTTTCGTCAGAGCAGTTCTTC.